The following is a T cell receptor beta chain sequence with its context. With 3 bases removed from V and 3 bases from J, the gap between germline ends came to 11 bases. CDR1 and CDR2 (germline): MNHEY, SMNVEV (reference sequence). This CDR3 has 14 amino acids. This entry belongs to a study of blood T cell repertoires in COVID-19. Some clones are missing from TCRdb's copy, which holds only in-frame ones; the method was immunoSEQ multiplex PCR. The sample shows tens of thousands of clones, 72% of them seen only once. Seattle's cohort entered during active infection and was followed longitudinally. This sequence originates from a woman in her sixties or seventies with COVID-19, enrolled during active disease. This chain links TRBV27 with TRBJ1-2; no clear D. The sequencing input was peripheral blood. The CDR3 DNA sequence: TGTGCCAGCAGTTTCACCGAGGGTGACTATGGCTACACCTTC. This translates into CASSFTEGDYGYTF.